This T cell receptor beta chain was sequenced for a study of Graves' ophthalmopathy and Graves' hyperthyroidism. In germline, CDR1 is LNHDA, CDR2 SQIVND (reference sequence). The CDR3 covers 14 residues. Comments on this clonotype: A junction boundary mismatches the germline segment, possibly from a read error.

Investigators amplified TCR beta CDR3 regions from RNA transcripts. First-round RT-PCR with HTBI primers preceded a second-round multiplex PCR. From the multiplex PCR reads, TCRdb called clonotypes with MiXCR, one entry per CDR3 protein. The table lists around 1,200,000 distinct CDR3 sequences, about two fifths of them singletons. This TCR derives from an adult man with Graves' hyperthyroidism. The chain couples TRBV19 to TRBJ1-1; D gene ambiguous. The sequenced sample consisted of peripheral blood or thyroid tissue (not recorded which). The CDR3 nucleotides read TGTGCCAGTAGTATTCTTATGAGGAACACTGAAGTTTTCTTT. Translation: CASSILMRNTEVFF.